This T cell receptor (beta chain) was identified in a study of CD8 T cells in Susac syndrome. An input of about 0.45 to 1 ug of RNA was subjected to reverse transcription using random hexamers. By means of immunoSEQ multiplex PCR, TCR beta CDR3 spanning 54 Vbeta and 13 Jbeta underwent amplification. TCRdb itself ran the immunoSEQ multiplex PCR reads through MiXCR, one entry per CDR3 protein. The sample yields some 190,000 distinct CDR3 sequences, 95% seen once. The CDR3 spans 13 residues. V shed 6 bases and J shed 1 base, with 9 bases lying between them. The specimen was CD4+ T cells from PBMCs. The chain recombines TRBV12-3 or TRBV12-4 with TRBJ1-2; perhaps TRBD1 as D (6 bases). The sequence derives from a human donor in good health. The CDR3, as DNA: TGTGCCAGCAGCGGACAGTATAACTATGGCTACACCTTC. This gives the protein CASSGQYNYGYTF.